The next 13 T cell receptor beta chains were all read from a single sample in a study of CD8 T cells in ankylosing spondylitis. Each CDR3 protein gets one entry after TCRdb re-called the 5' RACE reads with MiXCR. The sample holds about 340,000 distinct CDR3 sequences; 20% are singletons and the top ten take about 12%. Sequencing used blood, either unsorted or a sorted T cell fraction (not recorded which). These receptors were obtained from a male donor with ankylosing spondylitis or in good health (not recorded which).

The genes are TRBV12-3 or TRBV12-4 and TRBJ2-3, with 10 positions matching TRBD2. The ends lost 6 bases at V and 0 bases at J; junction bases unmatched: 6. The CDR3 is 16 amino acids. DNA for the CDR3: TGTGCCAGCAGCCACGGGACTAGCGTTAGCACAGATACGCAGTATTTT. The encoded protein is CASSHGTSVSTDTQYF.

This clonotype has more than one count but fewer than ten. The chain employs TRBV27 and TRBJ2-7, with 9 bases matching TRBD2. Trimming took 7 bases from V and 6 from J; bases not matched to a gene: 16. Germline CDR1 MNHEY, CDR2 SMNVEV (reference sequence). The CDR3 has 16 amino acids. The DNA of the CDR3 is TGTGCCAGCACAACCCTACCGGGACTAGCATCGCGCGAGCAGTACTTC. As protein: CASTTLPGLASREQYF.

The CDR3 reads CSASAQGAWNEQFF. CDR3 nucleotides: TGCAGTGCTAGCGCTCAGGGGGCGTGGAATGAGCAGTTCTTC. The chain links TRBV20-1 to TRBJ2-1; 8 nucleotides align to TRBD1. Germline V gives CDR1 DFQATT, CDR2 SNEGSKA (reference sequence). The CDR3 consists of 14 residues. V shed 3 bases, J shed 7 bases, and the junction held 8 bases outside the gene matches.

The gene calls are TRBV5-1 and TRBJ2-7; D is unresolved. CDR1 and CDR2 (germline): SGHRS, YFSETQ. V dropped 3 bases and J dropped 3 bases, with 13 bases sitting between them. There are 14 residues in the CDR3. The CDR3 DNA is TGCGCCAGCAGCTGGTACTCCGACAACTACGAGCAGTACTTC. Protein sequence: CASSWYSDNYEQYF.

In this sample, this clonotype turned up many times. The chain employs TRBV12-3 or TRBV12-4 and TRBJ1-5, with D possibly matching TRBD1 (6 bases). The V gene lost 3 bases and the J gene lost 10 bases, with 10 bases spanning the gap. The CDR3 has 12 residues. CDR3 sequence: CASSLGQHPQHF. DNA of the CDR3: TGTGCCAGCAGTTTGGGACAACATCCCCAGCATTTT.

V usage is TRBV4-1 and J usage is TRBJ2-1, with 8 positions matching TRBD2. Trimming cost V 0 bases and J 3 bases; bases outside gene matches: 1. Germline V CDR1 and CDR2: MGHRA, YSYEKL. The CDR3 sequence is 15 residues long. CDR3 nucleotides: TGCGCCAGCAGCCAAGATAGCGGGGTCTACAATGAGCAGTTCTTC. It yields the protein CASSQDSGVYNEQFF.

The V and J genes are TRBV4-1 and TRBJ2-7; tentatively, D is TRBD1 or TRBD2 (5 bases each). The CDR3 is made up of 14 amino acids. Looked up from germline, CDR1 is MGHRA and CDR2 is YSYEKL. Trimming removed 1 base from V and 3 bases from J, with 10 bases in between. For the CDR3, the DNA is TGCGCCAGCAGCCAAGCTGAGGGGTACTACGAGCAGTACTTC. Protein product: CASSQAEGYYEQYF.

This clonotype has a count of ten or more. The V call is TRBV11-2, the J call TRBJ2-7; the D gene is possibly TRBD2 (5 bases). CDR1 and CDR2 from the germline V gene are SGHAT and FQNNGV. Trimming took 10 bases from V and 3 from J, leaving 16 bases between them. The CDR3 length is 13 residues. The CDR3, as DNA: TGTGCCACCCGGACTGATTCAAGCTACGAGCAGTACTTC. Translating gives CATRTDSSYEQYF.

This clonotype was observed a handful of times. The chain links TRBV3-1 to TRBJ2-2; D is perhaps TRBD1 (5 bases). Deletions cut 3 bases from V and 1 base from J, with 9 bases between. This CDR3 contains 15 residues. In germline, CDR1 is LGHDT, CDR2 YNNKEL (reference sequence). The CDR3 protein is CASSHVGQNTGELFF. DNA for the CDR3: TGTGCCAGCAGCCACGTAGGACAGAACACCGGGGAGCTGTTTTTT.

This chain joins TRBV30 and TRBJ1-1; D is uncertain. CDR1 is GTSNPN, CDR2 SVGIG, per germline (reference sequence). V gave up 2 bases and J gave up 1 base, with 8 bases separating them. The CDR3 covers 13 residues. The DNA for the CDR3 is TGTGCCTGGAGTTTACAAGGGAACACTGAAGCTTTCTTT. Translation gives CAWSLQGNTEAFF.

The V and J genes are TRBV4-1 and TRBJ2-2; 7 bases are a match to TRBD2. The CDR3 consists of 15 residues. After removal of 4 bases from V and 3 bases from J, the junction contained 5 bases not matched to a gene. Germline values: CDR1 MGHRA, CDR2 YSYEKL. CDR3 protein: CASSLGGGDTGELFF. CDR3 DNA: TGCGCCAGCAGCCTGGGGGGAGGGGACACCGGGGAGCTGTTTTTT.

This clonotype was counted between two and nine times. The chain combines TRBV5-5 with TRBJ2-1; weak D call: TRBD2 (7 bases). The CDR3 extends over 18 amino acids. CDR1 and CDR2 from the germline V gene are SGHKS and YYEKEE (reference sequence). Trimming pared 3 bases from V and 2 bases from J, leaving 21 bases between. The DNA for the CDR3 is TGTGCCAGCAGCTGGACCGGGGGGCCCCAGGGCCCCTACAATGAGCAGTTCTTC. Residues: CASSWTGGPQGPYNEQFF.

CDR3 sequence: CSVEPPRGPHYEQFF. The CDR3 DNA reads TGCAGCGTTGAGCCCCCCAGGGGTCCCCACTATGAGCAGTTCTTC. The rearrangement links TRBV29-1 to TRBJ2-1; tentatively, D is TRBD1 (6 bases). CDR1 and CDR2 (germline): SQVTM, ANQGSEA. CDR3 length: 15 amino acids. V lost 3 bases and J lost 8, with 20 bases in between.